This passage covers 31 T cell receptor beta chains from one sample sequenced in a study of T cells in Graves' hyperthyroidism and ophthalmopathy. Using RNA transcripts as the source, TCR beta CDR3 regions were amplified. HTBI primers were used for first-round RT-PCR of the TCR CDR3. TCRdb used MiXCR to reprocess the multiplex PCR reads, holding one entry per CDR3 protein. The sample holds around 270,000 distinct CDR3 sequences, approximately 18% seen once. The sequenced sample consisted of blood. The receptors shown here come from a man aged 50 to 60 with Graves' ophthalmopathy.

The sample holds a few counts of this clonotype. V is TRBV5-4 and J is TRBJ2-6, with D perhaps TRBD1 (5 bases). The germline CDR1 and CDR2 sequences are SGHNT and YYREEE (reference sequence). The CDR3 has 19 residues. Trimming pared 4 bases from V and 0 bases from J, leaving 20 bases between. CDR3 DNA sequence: TGTGCCAGCAGCCCCGAGGAGAGCAGGGTGAGCTCTGGGGCCAACGTCCTGACTTTC. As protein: CASSPEESRVSSGANVLTF.

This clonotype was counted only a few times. The CDR3: CAWSVDSYEQYF. CDR3 nucleotides: TGTGCCTGGAGTGTCGACTCCTACGAGCAGTACTTC. This chain connects TRBV30 to TRBJ2-7; D is unclear. Germline values: CDR1 GTSNPN, CDR2 SVGIG (reference sequence). The V end lost 0 bases, the J end lost 0 bases, and 3 bases lay between the germline ends. The CDR3 is made up of 12 amino acids.

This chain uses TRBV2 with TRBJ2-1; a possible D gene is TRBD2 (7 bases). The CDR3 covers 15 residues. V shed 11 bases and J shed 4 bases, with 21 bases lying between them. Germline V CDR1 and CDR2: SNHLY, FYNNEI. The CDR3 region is CAGGGRRRFYNEQFF. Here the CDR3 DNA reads TGTGCCGGGGGGGGGCGACGGCGTTTTTACAATGAGCAGTTCTTC.

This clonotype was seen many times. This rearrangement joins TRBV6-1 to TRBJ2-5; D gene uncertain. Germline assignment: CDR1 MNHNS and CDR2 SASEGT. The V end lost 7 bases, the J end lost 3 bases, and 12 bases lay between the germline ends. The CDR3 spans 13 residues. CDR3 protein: CASTARVEETQYF. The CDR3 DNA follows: TGTGCCAGCACGGCCCGGGTAGAAGAGACCCAGTACTTC.

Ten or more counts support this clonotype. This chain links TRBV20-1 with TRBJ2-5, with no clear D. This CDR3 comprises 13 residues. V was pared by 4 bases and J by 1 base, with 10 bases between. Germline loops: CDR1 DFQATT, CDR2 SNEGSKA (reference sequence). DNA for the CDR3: TGCAGTGCTACAGACTCGGGCCAAGAGACCCAGTACTTC. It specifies CSATDSGQETQYF.

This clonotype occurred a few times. The DNA of the CDR3 is TGTGCCAGTAGTATAAACAGGGACGGTGGCTACACCTTC. Residues: CASSINRDGGYTF. This rearrangement joins TRBV19 to TRBJ1-2; D may be TRBD1 (6 bases). In germline, CDR1 is LNHDA, CDR2 SQIVND (reference sequence). This CDR3 spans 13 amino acids. V dropped 2 bases and J dropped 7 bases, with 11 bases sitting between them.

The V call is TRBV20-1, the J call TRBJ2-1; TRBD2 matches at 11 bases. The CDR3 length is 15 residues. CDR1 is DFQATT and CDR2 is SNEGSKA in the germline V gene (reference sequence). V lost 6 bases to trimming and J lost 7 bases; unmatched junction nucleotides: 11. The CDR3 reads CSAQPIAGGVNEQFF. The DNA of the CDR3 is TGCAGTGCCCAACCAATAGCGGGAGGGGTTAATGAGCAGTTCTTC.

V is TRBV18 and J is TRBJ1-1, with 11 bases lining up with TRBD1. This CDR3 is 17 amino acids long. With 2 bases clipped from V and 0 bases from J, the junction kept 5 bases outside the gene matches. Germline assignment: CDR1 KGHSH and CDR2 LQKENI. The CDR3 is CASSPSGTGGLNTEAFF. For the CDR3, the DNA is TGTGCCAGCTCACCAAGCGGGACAGGGGGTTTGAACACTGAAGCTTTCTTT.

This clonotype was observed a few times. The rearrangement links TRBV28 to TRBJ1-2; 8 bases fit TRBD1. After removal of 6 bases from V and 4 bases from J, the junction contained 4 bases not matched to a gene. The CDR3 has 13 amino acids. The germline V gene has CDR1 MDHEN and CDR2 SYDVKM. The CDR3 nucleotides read TGTGCCAGCAGCGCAGGGGGCGTCTATGGCTACACCTTC. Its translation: CASSAGGVYGYTF.

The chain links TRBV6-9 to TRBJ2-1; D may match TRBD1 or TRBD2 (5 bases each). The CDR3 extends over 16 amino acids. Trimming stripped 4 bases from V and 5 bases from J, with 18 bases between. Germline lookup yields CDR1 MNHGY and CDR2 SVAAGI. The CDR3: CASSLAPGTSNNEQFF. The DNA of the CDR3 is TGTGCCAGCAGTTTAGCTCCAGGGACCTCAAACAATGAGCAGTTCTTC.

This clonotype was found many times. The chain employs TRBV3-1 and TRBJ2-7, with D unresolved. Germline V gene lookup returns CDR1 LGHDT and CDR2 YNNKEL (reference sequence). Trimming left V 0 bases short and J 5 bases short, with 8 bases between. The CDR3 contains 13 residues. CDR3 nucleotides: TGTGCCAGCAGCCAAGAGACCCCCCACGAGCAGTACTTC. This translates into CASSQETPHEQYF.

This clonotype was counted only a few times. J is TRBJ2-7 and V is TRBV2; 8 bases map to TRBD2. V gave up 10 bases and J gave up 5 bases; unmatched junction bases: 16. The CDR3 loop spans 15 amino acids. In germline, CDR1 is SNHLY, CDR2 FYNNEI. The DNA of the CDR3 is TGTGCCATCCAGAGAGGTAGCGGGAAAGGAAACGAGCAGTACTTC. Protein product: CAIQRGSGKGNEQYF. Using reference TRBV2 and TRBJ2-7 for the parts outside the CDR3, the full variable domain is EPEVTQTPSHQVTQMGQEVILRCVPISNHLYFYWYRQILGQKVEFLVSFYNNEISEKSEIFDDQFSVERPDGSNFTLKIRSTKLEDSAMYFCAIQRGSGKGNEQYFGPGTRLTVT.

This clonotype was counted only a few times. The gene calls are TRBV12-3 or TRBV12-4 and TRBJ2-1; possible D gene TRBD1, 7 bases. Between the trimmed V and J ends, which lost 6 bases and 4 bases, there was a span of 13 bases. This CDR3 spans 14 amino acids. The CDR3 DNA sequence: TGTGCCAGCAGGGCGGGACAGACTTACAATGAGCAGTTCTTC. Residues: CASRAGQTYNEQFF.

CDR3 sequence (DNA): TGTGCCAGCAGCTTAGAGGGGCCGAACACCGGGGAGCTGTTTTTT. This codes for CASSLEGPNTGELFF. The chain carries TRBV7-9 and TRBJ2-2; D might be TRBD1 (5 bases). The CDR3 is 15 amino acids. V was shortened by 1 base and J by 0 bases, with 6 bases between the two germline ends. The germline V gene has CDR1 SEHNR and CDR2 FQNEAQ (reference sequence).

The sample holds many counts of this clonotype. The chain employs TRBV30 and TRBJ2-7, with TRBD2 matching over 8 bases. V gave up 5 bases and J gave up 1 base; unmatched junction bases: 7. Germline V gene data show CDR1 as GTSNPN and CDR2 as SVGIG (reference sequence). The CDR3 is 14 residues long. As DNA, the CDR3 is TGTGCCTGGGCTCCTAGCGGGCGATCCTACGAGCAGTACTTC. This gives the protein CAWAPSGRSYEQYF. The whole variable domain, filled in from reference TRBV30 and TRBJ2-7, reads SQTIHQWPATLVQPVGSPLSLECTVEGTSNPNLYWYRQAAGRGLQLLFYSVGIGQISSEVPQNLSASRPQDRQFILSSKKLLLSDSGFYLCAWAPSGRSYEQYFGPGTRLTVT.

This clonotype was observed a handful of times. CDR3 region: CASSLGGTRYEQYF. The CDR3, as DNA: TGTGCCAGCAGCTTGGGGGGGACCCGATACGAGCAGTACTTC. The chain links TRBV5-6 to TRBJ2-7, with D perhaps assigned TRBD1 or TRBD2 (5 bases each). CDR1 is SGHDT and CDR2 is YYEEEE in the germline V gene. The CDR3 is 14 residues long. V was cut by 0 bases and J by 4 bases, with 11 bases left in between.

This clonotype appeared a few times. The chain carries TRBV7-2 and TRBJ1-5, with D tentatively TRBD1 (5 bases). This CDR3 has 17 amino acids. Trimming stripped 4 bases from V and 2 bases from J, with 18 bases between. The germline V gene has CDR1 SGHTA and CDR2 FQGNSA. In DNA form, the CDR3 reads TGTGCCAGCAGCTCCGACAGCAACCTTAATGGCAATCAGCCCCAGCATTTT. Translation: CASSSDSNLNGNQPQHF.

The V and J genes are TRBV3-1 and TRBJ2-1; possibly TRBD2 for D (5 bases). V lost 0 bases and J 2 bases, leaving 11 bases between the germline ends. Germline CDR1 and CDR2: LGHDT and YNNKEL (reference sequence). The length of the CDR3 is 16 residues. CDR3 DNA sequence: TGTGCCAGCAGCCAAGAGCGGGCCGCAGCCTACAATGAGCAGTTCTTC. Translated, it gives CASSQERAAAYNEQFF.

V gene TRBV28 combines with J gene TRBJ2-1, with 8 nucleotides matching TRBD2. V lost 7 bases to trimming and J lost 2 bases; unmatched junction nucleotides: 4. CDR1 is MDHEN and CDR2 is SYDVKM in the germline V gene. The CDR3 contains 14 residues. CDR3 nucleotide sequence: TGTGCCAGCATAAGCGGGAGTGCCTACAATGAGCAGTTCTTC. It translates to CASISGSAYNEQFF.

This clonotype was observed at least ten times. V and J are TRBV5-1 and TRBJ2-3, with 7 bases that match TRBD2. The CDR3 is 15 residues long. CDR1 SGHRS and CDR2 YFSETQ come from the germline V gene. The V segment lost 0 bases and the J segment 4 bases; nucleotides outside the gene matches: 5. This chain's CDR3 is CASSLGAGASDTQYF. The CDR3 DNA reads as TGCGCCAGCAGCTTGGGGGCGGGAGCCTCAGATACGCAGTATTTT.

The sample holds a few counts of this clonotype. The CDR3 reads CASSQGTYEKLFF. Here the CDR3 DNA reads TGTGCCAGCTCACAGGGGACGTATGAAAAACTGTTTTTT. This chain joins TRBV18 and TRBJ1-4, with D maybe TRBD1 (5 bases). Germline CDR1 and CDR2: KGHSH and LQKENI. CDR3 length equals 13 residues. V was cut by 4 bases and J by 6 bases, with 9 bases left in between. The complete variable domain, with remaining parts taken from reference TRBV18 and TRBJ1-4, reads NAGVMQNPRHLVRRRGQEARLRCSPMKGHSHVYWYRQLPEEGLKFMVYLQKENIIDESGMPKERFSAEFPKEGPSILRIQQVVRGDSAAYFCASSQGTYEKLFFGSGTQLSVL.

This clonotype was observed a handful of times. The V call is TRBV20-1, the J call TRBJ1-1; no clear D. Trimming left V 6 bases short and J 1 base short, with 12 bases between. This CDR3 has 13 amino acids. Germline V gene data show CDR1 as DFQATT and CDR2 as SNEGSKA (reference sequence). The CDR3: CSAPEGSNTEAFF. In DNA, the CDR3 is TGCAGTGCCCCGGAAGGGTCGAACACTGAAGCTTTCTTT.

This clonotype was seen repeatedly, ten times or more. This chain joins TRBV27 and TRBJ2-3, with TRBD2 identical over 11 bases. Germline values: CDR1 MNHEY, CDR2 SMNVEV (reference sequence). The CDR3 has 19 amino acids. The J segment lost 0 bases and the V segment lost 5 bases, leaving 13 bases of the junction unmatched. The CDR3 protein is CASSQPWTSGHLSTDTQYF. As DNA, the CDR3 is TGTGCCAGCAGTCAACCGTGGACTAGCGGGCACCTGAGCACAGATACGCAGTATTTT.

Written as DNA, the CDR3 is TGTGCCAGCAGCCCGGTGGATTTGGTCGTGAACACTGAAGCTTTCTTT. Translating it yields CASSPVDLVVNTEAFF. The chain links TRBV28 to TRBJ1-1; D unresolved. This CDR3 comprises 16 residues. CDR1 MDHEN and CDR2 SYDVKM come from the germline V gene. Trimming removed 6 bases at V and 0 bases at J, with 17 bases between.

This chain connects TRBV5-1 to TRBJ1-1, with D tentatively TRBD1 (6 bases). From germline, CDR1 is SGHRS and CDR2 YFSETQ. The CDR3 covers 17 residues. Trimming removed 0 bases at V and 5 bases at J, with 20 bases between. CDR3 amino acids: CASSLGRGDGGETEAFF. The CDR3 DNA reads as TGCGCCAGCAGCTTGGGAAGGGGGGACGGCGGGGAGACTGAAGCTTTCTTT.

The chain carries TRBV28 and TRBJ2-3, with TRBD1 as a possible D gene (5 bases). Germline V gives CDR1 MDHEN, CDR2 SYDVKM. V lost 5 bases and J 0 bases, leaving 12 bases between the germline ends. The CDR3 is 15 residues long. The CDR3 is CASSDTGPSTDTQYF. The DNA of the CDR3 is TGTGCCAGCAGTGACACAGGACCCAGCACAGATACGCAGTATTTT.

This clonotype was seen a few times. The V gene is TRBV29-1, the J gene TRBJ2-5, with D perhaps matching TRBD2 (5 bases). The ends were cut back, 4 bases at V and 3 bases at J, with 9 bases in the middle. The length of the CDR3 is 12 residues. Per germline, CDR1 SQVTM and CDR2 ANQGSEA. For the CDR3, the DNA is TGCAGCGTTGCGGGAATAAAAGAGACCCAGTACTTC. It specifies CSVAGIKETQYF.

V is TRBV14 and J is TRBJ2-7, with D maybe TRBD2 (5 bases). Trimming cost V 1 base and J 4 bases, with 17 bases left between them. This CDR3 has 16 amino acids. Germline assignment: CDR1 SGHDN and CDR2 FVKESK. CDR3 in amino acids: CASSQAGAAKGYEQYF. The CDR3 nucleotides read TGTGCCAGCAGCCAAGCTGGAGCGGCCAAAGGGTACGAGCAGTACTTC.

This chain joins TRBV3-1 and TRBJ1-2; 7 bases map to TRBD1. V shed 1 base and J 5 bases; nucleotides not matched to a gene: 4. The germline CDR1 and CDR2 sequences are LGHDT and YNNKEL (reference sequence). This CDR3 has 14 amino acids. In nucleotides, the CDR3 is TGTGCCAGCAGCCAAGCGACAGGGATATATGGCTACACCTTC. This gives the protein CASSQATGIYGYTF.

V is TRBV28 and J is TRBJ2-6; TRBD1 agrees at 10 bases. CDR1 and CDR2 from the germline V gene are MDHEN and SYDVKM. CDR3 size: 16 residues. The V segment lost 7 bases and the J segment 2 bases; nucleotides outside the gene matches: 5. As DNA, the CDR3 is TGTGCCAGCACTCTGACAGGGGGCGCTGGGGCCAACGTCCTGACTTTC. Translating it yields CASTLTGGAGANVLTF.

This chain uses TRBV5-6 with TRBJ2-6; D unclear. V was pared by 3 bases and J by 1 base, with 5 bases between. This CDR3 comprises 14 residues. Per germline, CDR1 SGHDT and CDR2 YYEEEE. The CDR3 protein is CASSWPSGANVLTF. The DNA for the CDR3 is TGTGCCAGCAGCTGGCCATCTGGGGCCAACGTCCTGACTTTC.